The T cell receptor (beta chain) under discussion was sequenced for a study of T cell responses to AZD1222 COVID-19 vaccine. Study-level results: Increases in Spike-specific TCR breadth and depth were seen after two AZD1222 doses. The donor cohort was predominantly white British with a female majority, and clonal diversity may have been underestimated. Regions left unmutated in variants are reportedly the target of nearly half of spike-specific TCRs.

This CDR3 contains 15 residues. The germline gives CDR1 SEHNR, CDR2 FQNEAQ (reference sequence). V lost 5 bases to trimming and J lost 4 bases, with 17 bases between them. Data came from immunoSEQ multiplex PCR; TCRdb stores just in-frame clones and leaves some out. The table includes about 79,000 clones, around 92% detected once. Concerning this clone itself: Its antigen is unknown.

This chain links TRBV7-9 with TRBJ2-5, with a weak D call TRBD1 (7 bases). The receptor comes from an adult in good health. Sample: peripheral blood, taken on day 0 of MenACWY control vaccination. In nucleotides, the CDR3 is TGTGCCAGCAGCATATCTCAGGGGGGAACAGAGACCCAGTACTTC. Translating it yields CASSISQGGTETQYF.